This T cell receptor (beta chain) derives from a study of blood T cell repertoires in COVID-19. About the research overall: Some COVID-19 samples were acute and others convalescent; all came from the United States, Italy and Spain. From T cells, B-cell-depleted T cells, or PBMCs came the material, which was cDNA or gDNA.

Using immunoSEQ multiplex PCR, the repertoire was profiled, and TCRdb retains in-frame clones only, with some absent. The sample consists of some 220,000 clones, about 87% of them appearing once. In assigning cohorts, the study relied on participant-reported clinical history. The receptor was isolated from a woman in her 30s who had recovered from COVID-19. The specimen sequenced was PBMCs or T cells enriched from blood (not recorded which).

The DNA for the CDR3 is TGTGCCAGCAGCCAAATAAGGAAGGAACTAGCGGGGGATCTAAGCTACAATGAGCAGTTCTTC. This gives the protein CASSQIRKELAGDLSYNEQFF. The J gene is TRBJ2-1, the V gene TRBV3-1 (or the pseudogene TRBV3-2); 11 positions agree with TRBD2. There are 21 residues in the CDR3. Germline-derived CDR1 and CDR2 are LGHDT and YNNKEL (reference sequence). After removal of 2 bases from V and 3 bases from J, the junction contained 18 bases not matched to a gene.